The T cell receptor beta chain described here comes from a study of cytomegalovirus exposure and HLA in healthy donors. Germline V gene lookup returns CDR1 LGHNA and CDR2 YSLEER. This CDR3 region has 14 residues. Trimming shortened V by 0 bases and J by 0 bases, and 5 bases separated the two germline ends. The data were produced by immunoSEQ multiplex PCR, yet TCRdb's version contains in-frame clones alone and is incomplete. The repertoire includes 150,000 to 200,000 clones, less than 90% of them detected once, and roughly 5.8% sits in the top ten. On this clone: The antigen remains undetermined.

Study findings and constraints: Later, an analysis found that TCR clusters from the first cohort tended to co-occur in the approximately 130 validation repertoires. While the bulk of TCR sequences proved rare, some public TCRs turned up in many donors.

Source material: PBMCs. The receptor was isolated from a woman aged 25 to 45 in good health and CMV-seronegative. J is TRBJ1-2 and V is TRBV4-3; D is uncertain. CDR3 nucleotide sequence: TGCGCCAGCAGCCAAGAACCCGCTAACTATGGCTACACCTTC. It codes for CASSQEPANYGYTF.